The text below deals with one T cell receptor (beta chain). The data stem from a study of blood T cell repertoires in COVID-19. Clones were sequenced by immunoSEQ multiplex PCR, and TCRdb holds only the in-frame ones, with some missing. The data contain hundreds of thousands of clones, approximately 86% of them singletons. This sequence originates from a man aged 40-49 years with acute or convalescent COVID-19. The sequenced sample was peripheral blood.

CDR3 DNA: TGCAGCGCTGACGGCGGGAGGATAGATACGCAGTATTTT. As protein: CSADGGRIDTQYF. The chain links TRBV29-1 to TRBJ2-3, with 8 bases fitting TRBD2. The CDR3 consists of 13 residues. Germline values: CDR1 SQVTM, CDR2 ANQGSEA. J lost 5 bases, V lost 7 bases, and 8 bases had no gene match.